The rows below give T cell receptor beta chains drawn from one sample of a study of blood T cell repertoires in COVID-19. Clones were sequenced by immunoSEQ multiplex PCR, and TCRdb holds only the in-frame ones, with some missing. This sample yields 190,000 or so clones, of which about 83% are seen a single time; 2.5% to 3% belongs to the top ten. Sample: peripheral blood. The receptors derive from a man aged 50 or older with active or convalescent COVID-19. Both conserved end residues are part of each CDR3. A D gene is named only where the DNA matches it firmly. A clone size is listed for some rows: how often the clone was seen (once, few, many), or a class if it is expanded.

CDR3 DNA: TGTGCCAGCAGTTTTGCAGGTCATCAGCCCCAGCATTTT
CDR3 protein: CASSFAGHQPQHF
CDR3 length: 13
J gene: TRBJ1-5
V gene: TRBV27
clone size: once
D gene: NA

CDR3 DNA: TGTGCCAGCAGCGGGCAGGGCAGGGGGCAGCCCCAGCATTTT
CDR3 protein: CASSGQGRGQPQHF
CDR3 length: 14
J gene: TRBJ1-5
V gene: TRBV28
clone size: NA
D gene: TRBD1

CDR3 DNA: TGCGCCAGCAGCCCGACTAGCGGGCAGCCCTACGAGCAGTACTTC
CDR3 protein: CASSPTSGQPYEQYF
CDR3 length: 15
J gene: TRBJ2-7
V gene: TRBV10-1
clone size: few
D gene: TRBD2

CDR3 DNA: TGTGCCAGCAGCCAGGTATCTAGAGTTCCCCACAATGAGCAGTTCTTC
CDR3 protein: CASSQVSRVPHNEQFF
CDR3 length: 16
J gene: TRBJ2-1
V gene: TRBV3-1/TRBV3-2
clone size: NA
D gene: NA

CDR3 DNA: TGCGCCAGCAGCCAAGGTGTACAGACGAACACCGGGGAGCTGTTTTTT
CDR3 protein: CASSQGVQTNTGELFF
CDR3 length: 16
J gene: TRBJ2-2
V gene: TRBV4-1
clone size: NA
D gene: NA

CDR3 DNA: TGTGCCAGCAGTTACCCCGATGGGACTAGCGGGGGGGGGCAAGAGACCCAGTACTTC
CDR3 protein: CASSYPDGTSGGGQETQYF
CDR3 length: 19
J gene: TRBJ2-5
V gene: TRBV6-2/TRBV6-3
clone size: NA
D gene: TRBD2

CDR3 DNA: TGTGCCAGCAGCTCTGCGGGGGCGGGAGACACCATATATTTT
CDR3 protein: CASSSAGAGDTIYF
CDR3 length: 14
J gene: TRBJ1-3
V gene: TRBV7-9
clone size: NA
D gene: NA

CDR3 DNA: TGTGCCAGCAGCTTGGTCTCAGATACGCAGTATTTT
CDR3 protein: CASSLVSDTQYF
CDR3 length: 12
J gene: TRBJ2-3
V gene: TRBV5-4
clone size: NA
D gene: NA

CDR3 DNA: TGTGCCAGCAGCTTAGGGAGCGGGGAGACCCAGTACTTC
CDR3 protein: CASSLGSGETQYF
CDR3 length: 13
J gene: TRBJ2-5
V gene: TRBV7-9
clone size: NA
D gene: NA

CDR3 DNA: TGTGCCTGGAGTGTAGCGGCTGAGTCCTACGAGCAGTACTTC
CDR3 protein: CAWSVAAESYEQYF
CDR3 length: 14
J gene: TRBJ2-7
V gene: TRBV30
clone size: many
D gene: NA

CDR3 DNA: TGTGCCAGTAGTACCCCCGGTCGGGGGGGGCAGTATTTT
CDR3 protein: CASSTPGRGGQYF
CDR3 length: 13
J gene: TRBJ2-3
V gene: TRBV19
clone size: NA
D gene: TRBD2

CDR3 DNA: TGTGCCAGCAGCCAAGGGCCCGGGACAGGGTACACCGGGGAGCTGTTTTTT
CDR3 protein: CASSQGPGTGYTGELFF
CDR3 length: 17
J gene: TRBJ2-2
V gene: TRBV3-1/TRBV3-2
clone size: few
D gene: TRBD1

CDR3 DNA: TGTGCCAGCAGGCGGACAGGGTCTGCCGGGGCCAACGTCCTGACTTTC
CDR3 protein: CASRRTGSAGANVLTF
CDR3 length: 16
J gene: TRBJ2-6
V gene: TRBV28
clone size: once
D gene: TRBD1

CDR3 DNA: TGTGCCAGCAGCTTCCGCGACTGGGACAGGAGCTCCTACGAGCAGTACTTC
CDR3 protein: CASSFRDWDRSSYEQYF
CDR3 length: 17
J gene: TRBJ2-7
V gene: TRBV11-2
clone size: few
D gene: TRBD1

CDR3 DNA: TGTGCCAGCAGCACCTCGGGACAGGGAAAAAACATTCAGTACTTC
CDR3 protein: CASSTSGQGKNIQYF
CDR3 length: 15
J gene: TRBJ2-4
V gene: TRBV27
clone size: NA
D gene: TRBD1

CDR3 DNA: TGTGCCTGGAGTAGCTACCGGACAGGGGCAACAAGCTCCTATAATTCACCCCTCCACTTT
CDR3 protein: CAWSSYRTGATSSYNSPLHF
CDR3 length: 20
J gene: TRBJ1-6
V gene: TRBV30
clone size: NA
D gene: TRBD1

CDR3 DNA: TGTGCCAGCAGTGACTTTCCCTTCCGGGCGGGCACTGAAGCTTTCTTT
CDR3 protein: CASSDFPFRAGTEAFF
CDR3 length: 16
J gene: TRBJ1-1
V gene: TRBV6-4
clone size: NA
D gene: NA

CDR3 DNA: TGTGCCAGCAGTGAGAGGACTAGTATCCCTCGGTTCTTC
CDR3 protein: CASSERTSIPRFF
CDR3 length: 13
J gene: TRBJ2-1
V gene: TRBV2
clone size: NA
D gene: TRBD2

CDR3 DNA: TGTGCCAGCAGCGCACCGGGACTAGCGGGAGAAGGCTCAGATACGCAGTATTTT
CDR3 protein: CASSAPGLAGEGSDTQYF
CDR3 length: 18
J gene: TRBJ2-3
V gene: TRBV7-8
clone size: NA
D gene: TRBD2

CDR3 DNA: TGTGCCAGCAGCTCCCTCGTCACTCTGAGGGGCTACACCTTC
CDR3 protein: CASSSLVTLRGYTF
CDR3 length: 14
J gene: TRBJ1-2
V gene: TRBV7-9
clone size: once
D gene: NA

CDR3 DNA: TGTGCCAGTAGGATACAGGGTGATAACACTGAAGCTTTCTTT
CDR3 protein: CASRIQGDNTEAFF
CDR3 length: 14
J gene: TRBJ1-1
V gene: TRBV19
clone size: NA
D gene: NA

CDR3 DNA: TGCGCCAGCAGCCAAGATACTGGCTCTGGAAACACCATATATTTT
CDR3 protein: CASSQDTGSGNTIYF
CDR3 length: 15
J gene: TRBJ1-3
V gene: TRBV4-1
clone size: NA
D gene: NA

CDR3 DNA: TGTGCCAGTAGTATTAGGCCAGGGAGGGAGCTACGAGATACGCAGTATTTT
CDR3 protein: CASSIRPGRELRDTQYF
CDR3 length: 17
J gene: TRBJ2-3
V gene: TRBV19
clone size: once
D gene: TRBD2

CDR3 DNA: TGTGCCAGCTCTTCGGGGGGCACTGAAGCTTTCTTT
CDR3 protein: CASSSGGTEAFF
CDR3 length: 12
J gene: TRBJ1-1
V gene: TRBV18
clone size: NA
D gene: NA

CDR3 DNA: TGTGCCAGTAGACCCCCGGACAGGGCAATTGGCTACACCTTC
CDR3 protein: CASRPPDRAIGYTF
CDR3 length: 14
J gene: TRBJ1-2
V gene: TRBV19
clone size: NA
D gene: TRBD1

CDR3 DNA: TGTGCCAGCTCACCCGGGACAGGGGACCTGGATGGCTACACCTTC
CDR3 protein: CASSPGTGDLDGYTF
CDR3 length: 15
J gene: TRBJ1-2
V gene: TRBV18
clone size: NA
D gene: TRBD1

CDR3 DNA: TGTGCCACCAGCAGCCGACAGGGCGGCCACGAGCAGTACTTC
CDR3 protein: CATSSRQGGHEQYF
CDR3 length: 14
J gene: TRBJ2-7
V gene: TRBV15
clone size: NA
D gene: TRBD1

CDR3 DNA: TGTGCCAGCGCCGGGAGCACCATATATTTT
CDR3 protein: CASAGSTIYF
CDR3 length: 10
J gene: TRBJ1-3
V gene: TRBV7-8
clone size: NA
D gene: NA

CDR3 DNA: TGTGCCAGCAGTGACTCGGCGACTTGGACTAGGGCCATTAACTCCTACAATGAGCAGTTCTTC
CDR3 protein: CASSDSATWTRAINSYNEQFF
CDR3 length: 21
J gene: TRBJ2-1
V gene: TRBV6-4
clone size: NA
D gene: TRBD2

CDR3 DNA: TGTGCCAGTAGCCCCTCGGGACTAAACTATGGCTACACCTTC
CDR3 protein: CASSPSGLNYGYTF
CDR3 length: 14
J gene: TRBJ1-2
V gene: TRBV19
clone size: NA
D gene: NA

CDR3 DNA: TGTGCCATCAGTGGAGGGACAGGGGGAAGCAATCAGCCCCAGCATTTT
CDR3 protein: CAISGGTGGSNQPQHF
CDR3 length: 16
J gene: TRBJ1-5
V gene: TRBV10-3
clone size: once
D gene: TRBD1

CDR3 DNA: TGTGCCAGCAGCGCCTCCGTTCGTGAAGGGTACACCAGGGACACCATATATTTT
CDR3 protein: CASSASVREGYTRDTIYF
CDR3 length: 18
J gene: TRBJ1-3
V gene: TRBV9
clone size: many
D gene: NA

CDR3 DNA: TGTGCCAGCAACTCCTATGGCTACACCTTC
CDR3 protein: CASNSYGYTF
CDR3 length: 10
J gene: TRBJ1-2
V gene: TRBV6-5
clone size: NA
D gene: NA

CDR3 DNA: TGTGCCAGCAGTTCGTACAGGGCAAATAATTCACCCCTCCACTTT
CDR3 protein: CASSSYRANNSPLHF
CDR3 length: 15
J gene: TRBJ1-6
V gene: TRBV28
clone size: NA
D gene: NA

CDR3 DNA: TGTGCCAGCCGAGGGCCGGGACAGTCTGGCTACACCTTC
CDR3 protein: CASRGPGQSGYTF
CDR3 length: 13
J gene: TRBJ1-2
V gene: TRBV27
clone size: NA
D gene: TRBD1

CDR3 DNA: TGTGCCAGCAGTCGACCAGGGTCCCAAATCCACGAGCAGTACTTC
CDR3 protein: CASSRPGSQIHEQYF
CDR3 length: 15
J gene: TRBJ2-7
V gene: TRBV6-5
clone size: NA
D gene: NA

CDR3 DNA: TGTGCCAGCAGTCCCCCGACAGGGGGGATATCTGGGGCCAACGTCCTGACTTTC
CDR3 protein: CASSPPTGGISGANVLTF
CDR3 length: 18
J gene: TRBJ2-6
V gene: TRBV27
clone size: NA
D gene: TRBD1

CDR3 DNA: TGTGCCAGCAGTTCTCGAGGGGGCGCGGGAAATTCACCCCTCCACTTT
CDR3 protein: CASSSRGGAGNSPLHF
CDR3 length: 16
J gene: TRBJ1-6
V gene: TRBV27
clone size: NA
D gene: TRBD1

CDR3 DNA: TGTGCCAGCAGCTTTACAGGGAACACTGAAGCTTTCTTT
CDR3 protein: CASSFTGNTEAFF
CDR3 length: 13
J gene: TRBJ1-1
V gene: TRBV7-2
clone size: NA
D gene: NA

CDR3 DNA: TGTGCCAGCAGCTTGCGGTCTAGCACAGATACGCAGTATTTT
CDR3 protein: CASSLRSSTDTQYF
CDR3 length: 14
J gene: TRBJ2-3
V gene: TRBV7-2
clone size: NA
D gene: NA

CDR3 DNA: TGTGCCAGCAGCTTGGCCGGCCGGACAGGGACTGGAAACACCATATATTTT
CDR3 protein: CASSLAGRTGTGNTIYF
CDR3 length: 17
J gene: TRBJ1-3
V gene: TRBV5-4
clone size: NA
D gene: TRBD1

CDR3 DNA: TGTGCCTGGAGAGAAGCGGGAGATACGCAGTATTTT
CDR3 protein: CAWREAGDTQYF
CDR3 length: 12
J gene: TRBJ2-3
V gene: TRBV30
clone size: NA
D gene: NA

CDR3 DNA: TGTGCCAGCAGTCACGAGGGACAGGGGGCGTCAGTCTCCTACGAGCAGTACTTC
CDR3 protein: CASSHEGQGASVSYEQYF
CDR3 length: 18
J gene: TRBJ2-7
V gene: TRBV6-6
clone size: NA
D gene: TRBD1